Listed below are T cell receptor beta chains from one sample, sequenced in a study of blood T cells in healthy people across ages. TCRdb ran MiXCR on the 5' RACE reads and lists one entry per CDR3 protein. There are 1.5 million to 2 million distinct CDR3 sequences in the sample; about 28% occur only once, and around 7.7% lies in the top ten. Sample: blood. The source is a woman in her thirties in good health. Both conserved end residues are part of each CDR3. D genes are given only for firm matches. The size field is filled for only some rows; it gives once, few, many or a size class.

clone size,D gene,J gene,V gene,CDR3 DNA,CDR3 protein
-,-,TRBJ1-2,TRBV30,TGTGCCTGGACCGGGGATTATGGCTACACCTTC,CAWTGDYGYTF
few,TRBD1,TRBJ2-7,TRBV6-1,TGTGCCAGCAGTGAAGCGCGGGACAGGTGGGCCCCCCTCGAGCAGTACTTC,CASSEARDRWAPLEQYF
-,TRBD2,TRBJ2-1,TRBV15,TGTGCCACCGGCACTAGCGGGGGGGCTTCAAGCGATGAGCAGTTCTTC,CATGTSGGASSDEQFF
-,-,TRBJ2-3,TRBV10-3,TGTGCCATCAGTGATTTCGTGAGGGGGGACTCAGATACGCAGTATTTT,CAISDFVRGDSDTQYF
few,-,TRBJ2-5,TRBV5-1,TGCGCCAGCAGCTTGGGTCGGACTCCCCGAGGAGAGACCCAGTACTTC,CASSLGRTPRGETQYF
-,-,TRBJ1-4,TRBV7-9,TGTGCCGGCAGCACCCGGAAGGGCGGGGGTGAAAAACTGTTTTTT,CAGSTRKGGGEKLFF
many,-,TRBJ1-2,TRBV4-2,TGTGCCAGCAGCCCCCGGGACAAGCAGAGGGATGGCTACACCTTC,CASSPRDKQRDGYTF
-,TRBD2,TRBJ2-3,TRBV12-3/TRBV12-4,TGTGCCAGCAGCGCGCACCAGGGACTAGCGGGGCCGGGTGGCACAGATACGCAGTATTTT,CASSAHQGLAGPGGTDTQYF
-,-,TRBJ2-4,TRBV9,TGTGCCAGCAGCGCGACGGGGTTCGACATTCAGTACTTC,CASSATGFDIQYF
-,TRBD2,TRBJ2-2,TRBV5-5,TGTGCCAGCAGCAGAGCGGGAGTTGGGACCGGGGAGCGGTTTTTT,CASSRAGVGTGERFF
few,TRBD1,TRBJ1-2,TRBV6-5,TGTGCCAGCAGTGCCCGGGACAGGGGGCGTGAGGGCTACACCTTC,CASSARDRGREGYTF
few,TRBD1,TRBJ2-5,TRBV6-5,TGTGCCAGCAGTTCCCGGGACAGGTCATTCGGGACCCAGTACTTC,CASSSRDRSFGTQYF
few,-,TRBJ2-7,TRBV5-1,TGCGCCAGCAGCTCCACCCCACGGTACGAGCAGTACTTC,CASSSTPRYEQYF
-,-,TRBJ2-1,TRBV14,TGTGCCAGCAGCCCAGCGGACCCAAACTACAATGAGCAGTTCTTC,CASSPADPNYNEQFF
many,-,TRBJ2-1,TRBV4-1,TGCGCCAGCAGTCTCCTGAGGTCGTACAATGAGCAGTTCTTC,CASSLLRSYNEQFF
-,-,TRBJ2-7,TRBV6-2/TRBV6-3,TGTGCCAGCAGCCAAGGACGGGAGCGAAATTACAATGAGCAGTACTTC,CASSQGRERNYNEQYF
many,TRBD2,TRBJ2-4,TRBV28,TGTGCCAGCAGCCCCCCCTTAGGTAGCGGGGGACCCAAAAACATTCAGTACTTC,CASSPPLGSGGPKNIQYF
-,-,TRBJ1-2,TRBV20-1,TGCAGTGCTAGTCCAATGACGGGAGCCGAAGCTAACTATGGCTACACCTTC,CSASPMTGAEANYGYTF
-,-,TRBJ1-2,TRBV6-5,TGTGCCAGCAGTTACCGGGACAAGGGTTATGGCTACACCTTC,CASSYRDKGYGYTF
-,-,TRBJ1-5,TRBV29-1,TGCAGCGAGCGGCAGAGTCATAGCAATCAGCTCCAGCATTTT,CSERQSHSNQLQHF
many,-,TRBJ2-5,TRBV5-1,TGCGCCAGCAGCTTGGCGGAGGCCGCCGCGAAGACCCAGTACTTC,CASSLAEAAAKTQYF
-,-,TRBJ2-1,TRBV24-1,TGTGCCACCAGAGATGGCGCATTGGATGAGCAGTTCTTC,CATRDGALDEQFF
-,TRBD1,TRBJ1-1,TRBV6-6,TGTGCCAGCAGTTTCGGCCTGGACAGGGTGAACACTGAAGCTTTCTTT,CASSFGLDRVNTEAFF
-,-,TRBJ1-2,TRBV18,TGTGCCAGCCCACAGTCCGGGAGCTATGGCTACACCTTC,CASPQSGSYGYTF
-,-,TRBJ1-4,TRBV29-1,TGCAGCGCGGACGGGGGAGGAAGAGGTGAAAAACGGTTTTTT,CSADGGGRGEKRFF
many,TRBD2,TRBJ2-3,TRBV7-8,TGTGCCAGCAGTCGTAGCGGGAGGACAGATACGCAGTATTTT,CASSRSGRTDTQYF
few,-,TRBJ2-1,TRBV30,TGTGCCTGGGGGGAGCGGTATGAGCAGTTCTTC,CAWGERYEQFF
few,-,TRBJ2-2,TRBV5-5,TGTGCCAGCAGCCGAGGCAGTCTGACCGGGGAGCTGTTTTTT,CASSRGSLTGELFF
many,TRBD1,TRBJ1-2,TRBV7-2,TGTGCCAGCAGCGGATCGACAGGGTACTATGGCTACACCTTC,CASSGSTGYYGYTF
-,-,TRBJ2-7,TRBV5-1,TGCGCTAGCAGCACCCCTGGGACACCTACCTACGAGCAGTACTTC,CASSTPGTPTYEQYF
-,-,TRBJ1-1,TRBV5-6,TGTGCCAGCAGCTTGGCTGTGGCTGGAAATACTGAAGCTTTCTTT,CASSLAVAGNTEAFF
-,TRBD2,TRBJ2-7,TRBV9,TGTGCCCGCAGCGTAGATGCGACTAGCCTCGACGAGCAGTACTTC,CARSVDATSLDEQYF
-,TRBD1,TRBJ2-1,TRBV18,TGTGCCAGCTCACCACAGACAGGGCATCGCGAGCAGTTCTTC,CASSPQTGHREQFF
-,TRBD2,TRBJ2-1,TRBV28,TGTGCCAGCAGGGGGGCGGGGGGGCCTCAGGGTGAGCAGTTCTTC,CASRGAGGPQGEQFF
many,TRBD1,TRBJ2-7,TRBV29-1,TGCAGCGCCCGGACAGGGGGGAACGAGCAGTACTTC,CSARTGGNEQYF
-,TRBD2,TRBJ2-7,TRBV7-2,TGTGCCGGCAGCCCAATCCCTATGCTAGCGGGCTACGAGCAGTACTTC,CAGSPIPMLAGYEQYF
-,TRBD2,TRBJ2-7,TRBV5-4,TGTGCCAGCAGCCCGGGACTAGCGGGACCGGGACCCCCATACGAGCAGTACTTC,CASSPGLAGPGPPYEQYF
-,-,TRBJ1-5,TRBV7-3,TGTGCCAGCAGCCCCAGTAGGGGTGACAATCAGCCCCAGCATTTT,CASSPSRGDNQPQHF
-,-,TRBJ2-3,TRBV7-2,TGTGCCAGCAGCTTAGGGCCTCTAGCCCCAGATACGCAGTATTTT,CASSLGPLAPDTQYF
-,-,TRBJ1-1,TRBV14,TGTGCCAGCAGCACCGAGTACAGAAGTACTGAAGCTTTCTTT,CASSTEYRSTEAFF
-,-,TRBJ2-1,TRBV7-2,TGTGCCAGCAGCTTGAAGGTTCGAAGGGAGTACAATGAGCAGTTCTTC,CASSLKVRREYNEQFF
few,TRBD2,TRBJ2-5,TRBV5-4,TGTGCCGGCAGCGGGATAAGGGACCAAGAGACCCAGTACTTC,CAGSGIRDQETQYF
many,-,TRBJ2-1,TRBV4-3,TGCGCCAGCAGCCAAGGGATAAATGAGCAGTTCTTC,CASSQGINEQFF
-,TRBD1,TRBJ1-2,TRBV10-2,TGCGCCAGCAGATACGACAGGGCGGGCTACACCTTC,CASRYDRAGYTF
many,TRBD1,TRBJ2-7,TRBV20-1,TGCAGTGCCAGCCGGGACAGGGGTTACGAGCAGTACTTC,CSASRDRGYEQYF
few,-,TRBJ2-1,TRBV29-1,TGCAGCGTTGAAGACTTGGGCCGGGCCAATGCTCATGAGCAGTTCTTC,CSVEDLGRANAHEQFF
many,TRBD2,TRBJ2-5,TRBV7-2,TGTGCCAGCAGCCTAGCGGGAGATCGAGAGACCCAGTACTTC,CASSLAGDRETQYF
few,-,TRBJ2-7,TRBV4-1,TGCGCCAGCAGCCAGTTTAGAGCCAGGGGAGGAGAGGCCCAGTACTTC,CASSQFRARGGEAQYF
-,TRBD1,TRBJ1-2,TRBV5-1,TGCGCCAGCAGCAGGGGGCAACAGGGGAACTATGGCTACACCTTC,CASSRGQQGNYGYTF
-,-,TRBJ1-5,TRBV29-1,TGCAGCGTTGAGGATGGTTTCGGCAATCAGCCCCAGCATTTT,CSVEDGFGNQPQHF
-,TRBD2,TRBJ2-1,TRBV27,TGTGCCAGCAGTTTCGTCGGGACTAGCCCTAATGAGCAGTTCTTC,CASSFVGTSPNEQFF
many,TRBD1,TRBJ2-7,TRBV10-3,TGTGCCATCAGTGAGTCGGGGACAGGGCTCTACGAGCAGTACTTC,CAISESGTGLYEQYF
-,TRBD1,TRBJ2-1,TRBV7-8,TGTGCCAGCAGCCCACGGACAGGGAACTCCTACAATGAGCAGTTCTTC,CASSPRTGNSYNEQFF